This T cell receptor (beta chain) stems from a study of T cell responses to AZD1222 COVID-19 vaccine (dated by TCRdb to about 2021). Context from the whole study: AZD1222 recipients given second doses at about 4 weeks or at about 12 weeks were pooled, since spike-specific TCR depth and breadth were not found to differ between the two schedules. TCR sequencing covered about 230 trial participants: about 210 given two doses of AZD1222 and about 26 given two doses of MenACWY control vaccine. Trial participants were enrolled by age into 18-55, 56-69 and 70-plus year subgroups, with about 150, 28 and 57 TCR-sequenced participants respectively.

The CDR3 regions of human TCRbeta chains were subjected to immunosequencing. The authors' pipeline ran thus. Repertoire TCRs were checked for matches against a reference library of SARS-CoV-2-specific TCRs that had been generated using the MIRA antigen-specificity platform. Breadth meant the fraction of unique TCRs that were SARS-CoV-2-associated, whereas depth meant the fraction of total T cells that were SARS-CoV-2-associated. Each spike-specific TCR was assigned to its reactive spike region and to a CD4 or CD8 class using the MIRA data. Log10-transformed breadth and depth values were compared by one-way ANOVA with Sidak's multiple comparisons tests. TCRdb limited this immuneACCESS table to in-frame rearrangements with V and J called. A share of clones is missing; checked studies link under half to unresolved V genes, and the rest is unexplained. That table is the source of V, J and clone size, and D and trimming were worked out from the DNA. For this sample the table gives 100,000 or so clones, of which 87% were detected only once. Approximately 3.3% of the sample is in the top ten clones.

CDR1 and CDR2 were assigned from the germline V gene (reference sequence) as LNHNV and YYDKDF. The germline ends are 10 bases apart after V is trimmed by 2 bases and J by 2 bases. Counted from cysteine to phenylalanine, this CDR3 has 15 amino acids. The CDR3 DNA has 45 bases and is translated from base 1. The sample's time point label, in plain terms: baseline before first vaccination. Vaccinee samples came from UK trials COV001 and COV002, including a single-blind randomized controlled phase 2/3 trial of AZD1222 (ChAdOx1 nCoV-19) in healthy adults. For TCRbeta chain sequencing, PBMC samples were collected from trial participants at day 0 and at day 28 after the second dose. What the work shows at the level of the full study, not this receptor alone: No day 14 peak-response samples were available, so repertoires were characterized only after the peak T cell response. The 56-69-year group was small, and its depth increase did not reach significance, likely because of low power. CD4 TCRs associated with the vaccine covered the entire spike protein, and the dominant responses were in regions 160-218 and 743-854. Epitopes outside the regions mutated in the B.1.351 and B.1.1.7 variants were reportedly recognized by nearly half of the unique spike-specific TCRs. Spike-specific TCR breadth and depth rose significantly after two AZD1222 doses compared with day 0 and with MenACWY recipients. Participants were mostly white British and included more females than males, and it was suggested by the authors that clonal diversity may have been underestimated. Conclusions about previously exposed vaccinees are limited, since just 5 to 7 AZD1222 recipients were seropositive for SARS-CoV-2 at baseline.

Concerning this clone itself: This clone's antigen is unknown. Base qualities are not recorded, but no much larger clone differs from it by a single base.

The rearrangement combines TRBV15 with TRBJ1-3, with the D gene uncertain. This receptor was obtained from an adult in good health. Sequences were derived from peripheral blood, sampled on day 0 of AZD1222 vaccination. The CDR3 sequence is CATSRPGRTGNTIYF. The sequenced DNA is TGTGCCACCAGCAGACCCGGGAGAACTGGAAACACCATATATTTT.